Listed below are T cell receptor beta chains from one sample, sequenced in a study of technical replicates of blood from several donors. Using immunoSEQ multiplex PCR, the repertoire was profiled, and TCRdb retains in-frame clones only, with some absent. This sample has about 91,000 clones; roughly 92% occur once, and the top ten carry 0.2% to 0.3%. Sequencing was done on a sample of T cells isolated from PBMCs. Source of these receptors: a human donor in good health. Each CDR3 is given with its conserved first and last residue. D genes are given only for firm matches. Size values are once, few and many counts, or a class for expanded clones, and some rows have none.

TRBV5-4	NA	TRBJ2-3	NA	CASSLVAESTDTQYF	TGTGCCAGCAGCTTAGTAGCGGAGAGCACAGATACGCAGTATTTT
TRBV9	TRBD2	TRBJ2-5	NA	CASSVEAGVLETQYF	TGTGCCAGCAGCGTAGAAGCGGGAGTTTTAGAGACCCAGTACTTC
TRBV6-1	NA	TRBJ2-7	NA	CASSEEAGLNYEQYF	TGTGCCAGCAGTGAAGAAGCAGGCCTTAACTACGAGCAGTACTTC
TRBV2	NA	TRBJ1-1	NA	CASRELSSLLMNTEAFF	TGTGCCAGCAGGGAACTTTCCAGTCTCCTCATGAACACTGAAGCTTTCTTT
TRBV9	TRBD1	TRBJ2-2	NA	CASSPRDSRAFTGELFF	TGTGCCAGCAGCCCGAGGGACAGCAGGGCGTTCACCGGGGAGCTGTTTTTT
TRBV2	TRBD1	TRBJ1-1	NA	CASRGQGAVTEAFF	TGTGCCAGCAGGGGACAGGGGGCTGTCACTGAAGCTTTCTTT
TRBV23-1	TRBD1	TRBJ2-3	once	CASRRDRGATDTQYF	TGCGCCAGCCGACGAGACAGGGGAGCGACAGATACGCAGTATTTT
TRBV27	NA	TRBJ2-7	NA	CASSISRGAAYEQYF	TGTGCCAGCAGTATATCCCGGGGGGCCGCCTACGAGCAGTACTTC
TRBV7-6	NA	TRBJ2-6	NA	CASSLGASGANVLTF	TGTGCCAGCAGCCTAGGGGCATCTGGGGCCAACGTCCTGACTTTC
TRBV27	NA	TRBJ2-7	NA	CASSSGGWPYEQYF	TGTGCCAGCTCGAGCGGAGGGTGGCCCTACGAGCAGTACTTC
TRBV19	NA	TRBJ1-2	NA	CASRTSAVLYGYTF	TGTGCCAGTAGGACCTCGGCGGTGCTCTATGGCTACACCTTC
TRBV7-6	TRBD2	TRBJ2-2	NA	CASSLAAGGPTGELFF	TGTGCCAGCAGCCTGGCCGCGGGAGGGCCAACCGGGGAGCTGTTTTTT
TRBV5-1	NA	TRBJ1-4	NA	CASSISTPDEKLFF	TGCGCCAGCAGTATAAGTACCCCAGATGAAAAACTGTTTTTT
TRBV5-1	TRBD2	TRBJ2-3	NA	CASSPRTSGPTDTQYF	TGCGCCAGCAGCCCGCGGACTAGCGGGCCCACAGATACGCAGTATTTT
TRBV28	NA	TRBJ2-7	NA	CASNHGRHPYEQYF	TGTGCCAGCAACCATGGGAGGCACCCCTACGAGCAGTACTTC
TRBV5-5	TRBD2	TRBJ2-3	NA	CASSLGLAGGTDTQYF	TGTGCCAGCAGCCTTGGACTAGCGGGAGGCACAGATACGCAGTATTTT
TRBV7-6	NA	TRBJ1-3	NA	CASSLSGGGVRLSGNTIYF	TGTGCCAGCAGCCTAAGTGGGGGGGGCGTCAGGCTCTCTGGAAACACCATATATTTT
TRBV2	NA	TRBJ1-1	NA	CASSPTEFNTEAFF	TGTGCCAGCAGTCCAACGGAGTTCAACACTGAAGCTTTCTTT
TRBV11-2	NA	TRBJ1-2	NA	CASSLVLTHAYGYTF	TGTGCCAGCAGCTTAGTCCTGACACACGCCTATGGCTACACCTTC
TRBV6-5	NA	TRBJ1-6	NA	CASRSGRNSPLHF	TGTGCCAGCCGCTCAGGGCGCAATTCACCCCTCCACTTT
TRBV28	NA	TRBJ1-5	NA	CASSRSNQPQHF	TGTGCCAGCAGTCGGTCCAATCAGCCCCAGCATTTT
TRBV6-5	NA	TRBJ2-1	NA	CASGGTSYNEQFF	TGTGCCAGCGGGGGGACCTCCTACAATGAGCAGTTCTTC
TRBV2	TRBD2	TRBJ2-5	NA	CASSPSGVRETQYF	TGTGCCAGCAGTCCTAGCGGGGTAAGGGAGACCCAGTACTTC
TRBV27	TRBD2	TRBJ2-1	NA	CASSLIRGGLNEQFF	TGTGCCAGCAGTTTAATTCGGGGGGGCCTTAATGAGCAGTTCTTC
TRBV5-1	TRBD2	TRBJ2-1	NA	CASSVGLADYNEQFF	TGCGCCAGCAGCGTGGGACTAGCGGATTACAATGAGCAGTTCTTC
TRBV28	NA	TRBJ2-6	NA	CASSSRVISGANVLTF	TGTGCCAGCAGTTCACGGGTGATCTCTGGGGCCAACGTCCTGACTTTC
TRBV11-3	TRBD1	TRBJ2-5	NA	CASSNPGQGMETQYF	TGTGCCAGCAGCAACCCGGGACAGGGGATGGAGACCCAGTACTTC
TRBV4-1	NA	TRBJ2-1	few	CASAPWGRETQGVYNEQFF	TGCGCCAGCGCGCCCTGGGGGCGGGAGACCCAAGGGGTCTACAATGAGCAGTTCTTC
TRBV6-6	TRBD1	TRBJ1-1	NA	CASTGQGVNEAFF	TGTGCCAGTACCGGACAGGGGGTTAATGAAGCTTTCTTT
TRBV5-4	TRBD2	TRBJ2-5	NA	CASSPSGRPQETQYF	TGTGCCAGCAGCCCGAGCGGGAGGCCTCAAGAGACCCAGTACTTC
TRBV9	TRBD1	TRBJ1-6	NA	CASSAPGQGNSPLHF	TGTGCCAGCAGTGCCCCGGGACAGGGTAATTCACCCCTCCACTTT
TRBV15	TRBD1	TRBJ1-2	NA	CATSRVPPGTVSDYGYTF	TGTGCCACCAGCAGAGTCCCCCCCGGGACAGTGTCAGACTATGGCTACACCTTC
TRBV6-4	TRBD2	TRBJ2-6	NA	CASSEREGSGANVLTF	TGTGCCAGCAGTGAGCGGGAGGGCTCTGGGGCCAACGTCCTGACTTTC
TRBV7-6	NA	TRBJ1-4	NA	CASSLVLGAPRSANEKLFF	TGTGCCAGCAGCTTAGTCCTGGGGGCCCCTCGCTCGGCTAATGAAAAACTGTTTTTT
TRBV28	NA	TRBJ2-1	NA	CASSRNSVTGDNEQFF	TGTGCCAGCAGTCGGAATTCAGTTACAGGAGACAATGAGCAGTTCTTC
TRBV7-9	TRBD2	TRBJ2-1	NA	CASSRLAVSEQFF	TGTGCCAGCAGCCGACTAGCGGTCAGTGAGCAGTTCTTC